This entry concerns a single TCR beta chain. The data belong to a study of cytomegalovirus exposure and HLA in healthy donors. A multiplex PCR was run with 60 Vbeta primers and 13 Jbeta primers. Assay: immunoSEQ multiplex PCR; the TCRdb copy retains only in-frame clones and omits some. Of 130,000 or so clones listed, roughly four fifths are singletons. From germline, CDR1 is LGHNA and CDR2 YNFKEQ. J gave up 3 bases and V 0 bases, and 14 bases lay outside the gene matches. The CDR3 has 19 residues. This sequence originates from a woman aged 40 to 49 in good health and CMV-seronegative. The sequenced sample consisted of PBMCs. V and J are TRBV4-2 and TRBJ2-5; 9 positions agree with TRBD2. CDR3 coding DNA: TGTGCCAGCAGCCAAGATTTGGTAGCGGGAGCCCGGGAAAAAGAGACCCAGTACTTC. Translation: CASSQDLVAGAREKETQYF.